This T cell receptor beta chain appears in the sequencing data of a study of blood T cell repertoires in COVID-19 (dated by TCRdb to the early 2020s). General notes on the study: Samples from collaborators originated in the United States, Italy and Spain and spanned both the acute and convalescent phases of COVID-19. The repertoires were released in a freely available public database intended as a resource for research on the immune response to SARS-CoV-2. Samples came from the ongoing ImmuneRACE study (first 160 participants) plus 1,254 subjects from 6 global collaborators. Subjects who had been exposed to COVID-19, were actively infected with it, or had recovered from it provided the deeply sampled blood TCRbeta repertoires that made up the dataset. Where available, HLA class I and class II types were obtained from metadata supplied by the sample provider rather than from assay-based typing. The prospective study material was composed of cDNA or gDNA derived from T cells, B-cell-depleted T cells, or PBMCs. Sample metadata almost always included a de-identified subject ID, COVID-19 status, age in years and sex. The research as a whole found: Clinical and demographic metadata were provided uncurated, with the amount varying by source and participant.

CDR1 and CDR2, looked up from the germline V gene (reference sequence), are WNHNN and SYGVQD. Inclusive of the bounding cysteine and phenylalanine, the CDR3 is 15 residues long. Only CDR3 DNA remains: 45 bases, in frame from the first base. V is trimmed back by 2 bases and J by 4 bases, and the junction contains 5 bases that no gene match accounts for. The immunoSEQ Assay, a bias-controlled multiplex PCR, was used to amplify TCRbeta CDR3 regions from genomic DNA. Concerning the study's data processing: Within the assay, amplification of reference gene primers was used to estimate how many nucleated cells each sample contained. To quantify the absolute abundance of each unique TCRbeta CDR3 rearrangement, sequence reads were collapsed and filtered. For each sample, productive Simpson clonality was calculated as the square root of Simpson's diversity index over productive rearrangements. TCRdb holds this immuneACCESS table with in-frame rearrangements only. Some clones are missing; in checked studies, unresolved V genes explain under half, and the rest has no known cause. V, J and clone size are those of that table, while D and trimming were read from the DNA. The sample table contains 120,000 to 150,000 clones; only one count was recorded for 80% to 90% of them. The ten largest clones capture approximately 10% of the sample.

A note on this clone: Its antigen is not yet known. Base qualities are not recorded, but no much larger clone differs from it by a single base.

Collaborating institutions collected whole blood in K2EDTA tubes following their own protocols. For TCRbeta analysis, collaborator samples were shipped as frozen whole blood, as isolated PBMCs, or as DNA extracted from either sample type. This clonotype was sampled from a woman of 80 years or more with acute or convalescent COVID-19. The chain couples TRBV10-1 to TRBJ1-2, with 9 bases in between that match TRBD1. Source material: peripheral blood. The DNA sequence follows: TGCGCCAGCAGTGAGGCGGGGGACAGGGTCTATGGCTACACCTTC. Its protein reads: CASSEAGDRVYGYTF.